The source of this TCR beta chain is a study of blood T cell repertoires in COVID-19. On the study more broadly: Sources were T cells, B-cell-depleted T cells, or PBMCs; the material itself was cDNA or gDNA.

The assay was immunoSEQ multiplex PCR, and TCRdb's table has in-frame clones only and misses some. The sample includes 18,000 or so clones, 70% to 90% of them seen just once. The junction had 1 base not matched to a gene; V was cut back by 2 bases and J by 0 bases. This CDR3 region has 15 residues. The germline V gene has CDR1 WSHSY and CDR2 SAAADI. Input material: peripheral blood. This sequence joins TRBV10-2 and TRBJ2-1; 7 nucleotides match TRBD2. The receptor was derived from a human donor with active COVID-19. The donor label of this sample is uncertain. The CDR3 spells CASSERGVSYNEQFF. The CDR3 DNA is TGCGCCAGCAGTGAGCGGGGGGTCTCCTACAATGAGCAGTTCTTC.